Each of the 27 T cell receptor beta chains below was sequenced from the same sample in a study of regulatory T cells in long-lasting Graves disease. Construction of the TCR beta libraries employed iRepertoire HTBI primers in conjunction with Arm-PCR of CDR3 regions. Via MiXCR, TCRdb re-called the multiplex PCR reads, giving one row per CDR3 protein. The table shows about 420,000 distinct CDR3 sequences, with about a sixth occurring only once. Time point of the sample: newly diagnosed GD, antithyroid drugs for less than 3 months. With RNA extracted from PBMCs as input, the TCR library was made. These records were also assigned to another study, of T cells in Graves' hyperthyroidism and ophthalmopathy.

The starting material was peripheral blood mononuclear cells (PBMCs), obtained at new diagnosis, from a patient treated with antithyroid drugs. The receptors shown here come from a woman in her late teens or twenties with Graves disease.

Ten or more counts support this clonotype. CDR3 in DNA: TGTGCCAGCAGCACCACGACAGACAATGAGCAGTTCTTC. Translated: CASSTTTDNEQFF. This sequence joins TRBV28 and TRBJ2-1, with D possibly TRBD1 on 5 matching bases. Trimming pared 6 bases from V and 5 bases from J, leaving 11 bases between. The germline V gene has CDR1 MDHEN and CDR2 SYDVKM. This CDR3 has 13 amino acids.

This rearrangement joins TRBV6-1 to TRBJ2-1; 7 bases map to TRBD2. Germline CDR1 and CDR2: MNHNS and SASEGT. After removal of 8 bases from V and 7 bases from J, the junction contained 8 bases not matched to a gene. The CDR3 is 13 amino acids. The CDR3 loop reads CASGGTTKNEQFF. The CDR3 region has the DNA TGTGCCAGCGGTGGGACTACCAAGAATGAGCAGTTCTTC.

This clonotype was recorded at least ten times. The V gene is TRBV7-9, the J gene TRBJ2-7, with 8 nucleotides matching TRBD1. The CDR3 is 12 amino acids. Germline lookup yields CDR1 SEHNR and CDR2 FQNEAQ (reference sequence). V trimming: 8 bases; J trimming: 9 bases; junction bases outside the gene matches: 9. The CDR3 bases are TGTGCCAGCCGGATCGGACAGGGCGGGCAGTACTTC. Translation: CASRIGQGGQYF. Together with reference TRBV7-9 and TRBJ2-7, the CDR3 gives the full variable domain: DTGVSQNPRHKITKRGQNVTFRCDPISEHNRLYWYRQTLGQGPEFLTYFQNEAQLEKSRLLSDRFSAERPKGSFSTLEIQRTEQGDSAMYLCASRIGQGGQYFGPGTRLTVT.

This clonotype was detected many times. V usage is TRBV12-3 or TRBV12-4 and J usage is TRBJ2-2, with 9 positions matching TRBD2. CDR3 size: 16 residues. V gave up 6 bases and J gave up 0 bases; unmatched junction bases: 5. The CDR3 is CASSASGTPNTGELFF. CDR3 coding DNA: TGTGCCAGCAGCGCTAGCGGGACCCCGAACACCGGGGAGCTGTTTTTT.

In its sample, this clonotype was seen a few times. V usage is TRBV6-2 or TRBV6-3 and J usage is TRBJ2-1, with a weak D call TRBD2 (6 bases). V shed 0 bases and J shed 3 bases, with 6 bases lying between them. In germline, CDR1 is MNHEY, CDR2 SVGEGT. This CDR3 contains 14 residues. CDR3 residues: CASSYSSGYNEQFF. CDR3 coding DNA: TGTGCCAGCAGTTACTCTAGCGGCTACAATGAGCAGTTCTTC.

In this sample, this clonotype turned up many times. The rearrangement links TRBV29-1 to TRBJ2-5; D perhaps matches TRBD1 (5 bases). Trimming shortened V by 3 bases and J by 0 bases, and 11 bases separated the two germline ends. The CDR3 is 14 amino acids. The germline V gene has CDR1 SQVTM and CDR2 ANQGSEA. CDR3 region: CSVESAGNQETQYF. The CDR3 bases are TGCAGCGTTGAGAGTGCAGGGAACCAAGAGACCCAGTACTTC.

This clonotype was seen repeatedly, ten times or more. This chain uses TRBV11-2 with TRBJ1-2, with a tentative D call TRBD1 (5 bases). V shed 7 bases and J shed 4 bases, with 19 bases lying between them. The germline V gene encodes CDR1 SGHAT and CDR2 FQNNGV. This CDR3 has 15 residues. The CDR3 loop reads CASTPGVGVFYGYTF. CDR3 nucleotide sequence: TGTGCCAGCACCCCGGGGGTAGGGGTTTTCTATGGCTACACCTTC.

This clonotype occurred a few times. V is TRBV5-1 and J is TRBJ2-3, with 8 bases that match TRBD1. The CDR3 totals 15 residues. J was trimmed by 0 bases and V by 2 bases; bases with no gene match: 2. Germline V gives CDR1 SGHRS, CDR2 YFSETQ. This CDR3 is CASSLRTGSTDTQYF. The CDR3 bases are TGCGCCAGCAGCTTACGGACAGGGAGCACAGATACGCAGTATTTT.

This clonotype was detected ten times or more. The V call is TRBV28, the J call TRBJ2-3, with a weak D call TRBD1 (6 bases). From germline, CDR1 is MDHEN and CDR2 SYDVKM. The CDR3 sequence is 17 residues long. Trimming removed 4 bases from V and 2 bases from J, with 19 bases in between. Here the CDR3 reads CASSSRYKQGITDTQYF. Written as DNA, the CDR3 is TGTGCCAGCAGTTCGCGGTATAAACAGGGAATCACAGATACGCAGTATTTT.

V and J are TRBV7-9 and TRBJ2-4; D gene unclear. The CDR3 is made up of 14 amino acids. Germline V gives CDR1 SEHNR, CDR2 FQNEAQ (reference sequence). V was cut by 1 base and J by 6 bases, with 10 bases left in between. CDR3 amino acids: CASSLGQDLNIQYF. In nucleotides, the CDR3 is TGTGCCAGCAGCTTAGGGCAGGATTTAAACATTCAGTACTTC.

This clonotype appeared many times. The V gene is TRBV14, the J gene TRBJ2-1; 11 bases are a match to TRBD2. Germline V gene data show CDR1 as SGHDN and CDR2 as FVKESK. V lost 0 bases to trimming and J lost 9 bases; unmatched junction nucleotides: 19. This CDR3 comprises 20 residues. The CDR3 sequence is CASSQDSRRASGRLRGEQFF. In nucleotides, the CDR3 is TGTGCCAGCAGCCAAGATTCTCGAAGGGCTAGCGGGAGGTTAAGAGGTGAGCAGTTCTTC.

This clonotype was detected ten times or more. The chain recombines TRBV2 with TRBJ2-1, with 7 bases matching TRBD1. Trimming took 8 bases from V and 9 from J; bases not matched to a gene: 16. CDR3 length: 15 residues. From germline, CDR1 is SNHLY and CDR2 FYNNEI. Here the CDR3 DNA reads TGTGCCAGCCTTTGGACAGGCGCGCGCAACGTTGAGCAGTTCTTC. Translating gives CASLWTGARNVEQFF.

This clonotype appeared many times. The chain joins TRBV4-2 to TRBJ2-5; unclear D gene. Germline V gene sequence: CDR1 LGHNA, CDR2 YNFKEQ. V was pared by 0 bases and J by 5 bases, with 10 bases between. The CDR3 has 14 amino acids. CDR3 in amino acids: CASSQEVHKETQYF. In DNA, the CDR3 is TGTGCCAGCAGCCAAGAGGTACACAAGGAGACCCAGTACTTC.

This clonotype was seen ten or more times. CDR3 nucleotides: TGTGCCAGCAGCCCAGGACAGGGGGCTTACTACGAGCAGTACTTC. Protein product: CASSPGQGAYYEQYF. The chain has TRBV7-9 and TRBJ2-7; 11 nucleotides align to TRBD1. CDR3 size: 15 residues. V shed 5 bases, J shed 3 bases, and the junction held 6 bases outside the gene matches. Germline loops: CDR1 SEHNR, CDR2 FQNEAQ (reference sequence). Looking up the rest from reference TRBV7-9 and TRBJ2-7 gives the full variable domain: DTGVSQNPRHKITKRGQNVTFRCDPISEHNRLYWYRQTLGQGPEFLTYFQNEAQLEKSRLLSDRFSAERPKGSFSTLEIQRTEQGDSAMYLCASSPGQGAYYEQYFGPGTRLTVT.

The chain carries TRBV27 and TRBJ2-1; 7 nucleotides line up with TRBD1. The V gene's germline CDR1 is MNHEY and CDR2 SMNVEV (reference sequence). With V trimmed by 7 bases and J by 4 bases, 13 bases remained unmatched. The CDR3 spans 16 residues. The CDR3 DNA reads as TGTGCCAGCATGGAGGCTAGTTGGACAGGATACAATGAGCAGTTCTTC. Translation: CASMEASWTGYNEQFF.

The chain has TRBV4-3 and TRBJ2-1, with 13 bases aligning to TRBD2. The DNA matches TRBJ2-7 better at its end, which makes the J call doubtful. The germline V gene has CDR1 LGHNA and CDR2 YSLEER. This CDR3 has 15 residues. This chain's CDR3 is CASSQGGLAGDEQYF. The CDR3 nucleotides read TGCGCCAGCAGCCAAGGTGGACTAGCGGGAGATGAGCAGTACTTC.

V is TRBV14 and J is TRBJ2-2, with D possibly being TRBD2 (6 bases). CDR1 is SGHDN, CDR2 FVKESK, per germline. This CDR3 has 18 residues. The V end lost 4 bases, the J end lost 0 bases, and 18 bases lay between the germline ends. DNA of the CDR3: TGTGCCAGCAGCCGGATTCGACCGGGAGTCGCGAACACCGGGGAGCTGTTTTTT. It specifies CASSRIRPGVANTGELFF.

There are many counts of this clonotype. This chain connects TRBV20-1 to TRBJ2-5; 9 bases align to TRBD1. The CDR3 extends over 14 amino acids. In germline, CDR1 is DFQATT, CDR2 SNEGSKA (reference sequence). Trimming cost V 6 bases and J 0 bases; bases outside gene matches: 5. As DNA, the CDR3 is TGCAGTGCCCCAGGGACAGGGCACCAAGAGACCCAGTACTTC. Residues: CSAPGTGHQETQYF.

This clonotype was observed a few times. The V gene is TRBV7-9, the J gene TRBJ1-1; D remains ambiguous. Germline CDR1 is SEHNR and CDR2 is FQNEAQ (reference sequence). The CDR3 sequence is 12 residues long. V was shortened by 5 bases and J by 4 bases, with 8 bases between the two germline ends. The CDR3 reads CASSRSGTEAFF. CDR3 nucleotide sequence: TGTGCCAGCAGCCGTTCGGGCACTGAAGCTTTCTTT.

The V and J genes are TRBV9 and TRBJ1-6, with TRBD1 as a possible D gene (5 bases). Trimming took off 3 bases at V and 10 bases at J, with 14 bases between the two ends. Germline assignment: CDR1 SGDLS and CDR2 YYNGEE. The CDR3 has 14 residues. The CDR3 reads CASSADMSGSPLHF. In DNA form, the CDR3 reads TGTGCCAGCAGCGCAGACATGTCAGGGTCACCCCTCCACTTT.

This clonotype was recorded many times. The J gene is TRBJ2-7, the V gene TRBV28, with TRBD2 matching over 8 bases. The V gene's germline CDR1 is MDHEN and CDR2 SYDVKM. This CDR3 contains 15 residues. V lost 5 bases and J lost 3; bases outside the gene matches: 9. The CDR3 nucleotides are TGTGCCAGCAGTCTTAGGACTAGCTGGGTCTACGAGCAGTACTTC. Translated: CASSLRTSWVYEQYF.

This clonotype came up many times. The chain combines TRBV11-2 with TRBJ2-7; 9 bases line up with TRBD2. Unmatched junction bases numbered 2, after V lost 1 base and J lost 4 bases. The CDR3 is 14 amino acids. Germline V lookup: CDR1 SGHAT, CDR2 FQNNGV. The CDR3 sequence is CASSLALAGYEQYF. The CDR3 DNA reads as TGTGCCAGCAGCTTAGCGCTAGCGGGATACGAGCAGTACTTC.

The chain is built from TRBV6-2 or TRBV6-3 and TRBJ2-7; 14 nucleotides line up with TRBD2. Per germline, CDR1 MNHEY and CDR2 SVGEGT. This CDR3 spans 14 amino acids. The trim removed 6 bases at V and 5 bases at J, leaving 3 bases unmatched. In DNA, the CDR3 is TGTGCCAGCAGCAGACTAGCGGGAGGGAACGAGCAGTACTTC. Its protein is CASSRLAGGNEQYF.

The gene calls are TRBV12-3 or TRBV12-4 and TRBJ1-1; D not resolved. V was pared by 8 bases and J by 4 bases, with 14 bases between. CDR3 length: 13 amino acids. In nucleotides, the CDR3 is TGTGCCAGCGGGTCGGTAGTGAGCACTGAAGCTTTCTTT. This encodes CASGSVVSTEAFF.

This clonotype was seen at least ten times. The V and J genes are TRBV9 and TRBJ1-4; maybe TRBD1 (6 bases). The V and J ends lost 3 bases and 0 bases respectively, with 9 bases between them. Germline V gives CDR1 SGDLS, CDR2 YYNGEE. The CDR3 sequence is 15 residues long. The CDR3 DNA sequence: TGTGCCAGCAGCGGAACAGGGTCAACTAATGAAAAACTGTTTTTT. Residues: CASSGTGSTNEKLFF.

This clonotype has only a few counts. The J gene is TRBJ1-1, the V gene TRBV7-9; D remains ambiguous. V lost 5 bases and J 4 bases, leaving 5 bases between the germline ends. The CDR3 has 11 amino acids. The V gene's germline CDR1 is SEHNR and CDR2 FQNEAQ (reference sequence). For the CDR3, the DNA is TGTGCCAGCAGCCCCTTCACTGAAGCTTTCTTT. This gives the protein CASSPFTEAFF. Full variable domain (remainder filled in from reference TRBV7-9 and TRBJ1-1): DTGVSQNPRHKITKRGQNVTFRCDPISEHNRLYWYRQTLGQGPEFLTYFQNEAQLEKSRLLSDRFSAERPKGSFSTLEIQRTEQGDSAMYLCASSPFTEAFFGQGTRLTVV.

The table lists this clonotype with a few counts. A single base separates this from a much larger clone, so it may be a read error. CDR3 DNA sequence: TGTGCCAGCAGTTTTCGGGCCAATGAGCAGTTCTTC. Its translation: CASSFRANEQFF. The V call is TRBV6-2 or TRBV6-3, the J call TRBJ2-1, with D hard to call. The length of the CDR3 is 12 residues. The V and J ends lost 4 bases and 6 bases respectively, with 7 bases between them. Germline CDR1 and CDR2: MNHEY and SVGEGT.